A selection of T cell receptor beta chains follows, all from one sample in a study of cytomegalovirus exposure and HLA in healthy donors. The protocol was immunoSEQ multiplex PCR, while the TCRdb copy is restricted to in-frame clones and leaves out a portion. The table includes 100,000 to 120,000 clones, more than 70% detected once. The specimen sequenced was PBMCs. The receptors originated from a woman aged 60 to 75 in good health and CMV-seropositive. The CDR3 runs from the conserved cysteine through the conserved F or W. The order of the fields is clone size, D gene, J gene, V gene, CDR3 protein, CDR3 DNA. D genes are given only for firm matches. Rows may omit the clone size; those that give it use once, few, many or a size class.

size: .
D: TRBD1
J: TRBJ1-4
V: TRBV27
CDR3: CASRGTATNEKLFF
DNA: TGTGCCAGCAGGGGGACAGCAACTAATGAAAAACTGTTTTTT

size: .
D: TRBD1
J: TRBJ1-2
V: TRBV19
CDR3: CASSITQGEDGYTF
DNA: TGTGCCAGTAGTATAACACAGGGGGAGGATGGCTACACCTTC

size: few
D: TRBD1
J: TRBJ2-7
V: TRBV19
CDR3: CASSISQGANEQYF
DNA: TGTGCCAGTAGTATATCACAGGGGGCAAACGAGCAGTACTTC

size: .
D: TRBD2
J: TRBJ2-7
V: TRBV29-1
CDR3: CSVVLAGGIAGYEQYF
DNA: TGCAGCGTTGTCCTAGCGGGAGGAATAGCAGGATACGAGCAGTACTTC

size: .
D: .
J: TRBJ1-2
V: TRBV6-5
CDR3: CASGGGGLGYTF
DNA: TGTGCCAGCGGGGGCGGGGGGCTTGGCTACACCTTC

size: .
D: .
J: TRBJ2-1
V: TRBV9
CDR3: CASSVGGGSRYNEQFF
DNA: TGTGCCAGCAGCGTAGGGGGTGGGAGTCGGTACAATGAGCAGTTCTTC

size: .
D: TRBD1
J: TRBJ2-5
V: TRBV10-1
CDR3: CASRNRGRRETQYF
DNA: TGCGCCAGCAGGAACAGGGGGCGCCGGGAGACCCAGTACTTC

size: .
D: TRBD2
J: TRBJ2-2
V: TRBV4-2
CDR3: CASSQPLAGGTGELFF
DNA: TGTGCCAGCAGCCAACCCCTAGCGGGTGGAACCGGGGAGCTGTTTTTT

size: .
D: TRBD1
J: TRBJ2-2
V: TRBV11-2
CDR3: CASRTGQGAPGELFF
DNA: TGTGCCAGCAGGACCGGACAGGGGGCGCCCGGGGAGCTGTTTTTT

size: few
D: .
J: TRBJ2-3
V: TRBV4-1
CDR3: CASSQYADTQYF
DNA: TGCGCCAGCAGCCAATATGCGGATACGCAGTATTTT

size: .
D: .
J: TRBJ2-5
V: TRBV4-1
CDR3: CASSQGWQGQETQYF
DNA: TGCGCCAGCAGCCAAGGGTGGCAGGGCCAAGAGACCCAGTACTTC

size: once
D: TRBD1
J: TRBJ1-2
V: TRBV19
CDR3: CASRRQGAIGYYGYTF
DNA: TGCGCCAGTAGACGACAGGGGGCTATTGGGTACTATGGCTACACCTTC

size: .
D: .
J: TRBJ1-3
V: TRBV9
CDR3: CASGSSASSGNTIYF
DNA: TGTGCCAGCGGGTCCAGCGCCTCCTCTGGAAACACCATATATTTT

size: .
D: .
J: TRBJ1-2
V: TRBV28
CDR3: CASSFMEGRAYGYTF
DNA: TGTGCCAGCAGTTTTATGGAAGGCAGGGCCTATGGCTACACCTTC

size: .
D: TRBD2
J: TRBJ2-1
V: TRBV5-1
CDR3: CASSFGPSGSASYNEQFF
DNA: TGCGCCAGCAGCTTTGGTCCTAGCGGGAGCGCCTCCTACAATGAGCAGTTCTTC

size: .
D: TRBD2
J: TRBJ2-3
V: TRBV4-2
CDR3: CASSQAAGWGTSGSSSTDTQYF
DNA: TGTGCCAGCAGCCAAGCGGCAGGGTGGGGGACTAGCGGGAGTAGTAGCACAGATACGCAGTATTTT

size: .
D: TRBD2
J: TRBJ2-3
V: TRBV30
CDR3: CAWSPGLSTDTQYF
DNA: TGTGCCTGGAGTCCGGGACTAAGCACAGATACGCAGTATTTT

size: .
D: .
J: TRBJ2-3
V: TRBV4-2
CDR3: CASSQAGGGTDTQYF
DNA: TGTGCCAGCAGCCAGGCCGGCGGAGGCACAGATACGCAGTATTTT

size: .
D: .
J: TRBJ2-3
V: TRBV7-3
CDR3: CASSSDRNTDTQYF
DNA: TGTGCCAGCAGCTCTGACAGGAATACAGATACGCAGTATTTT

size: .
D: TRBD2
J: TRBJ2-7
V: TRBV9
CDR3: CASSVYPSGRLSYEQYF
DNA: TGTGCCAGCAGCGTATATCCTAGCGGGAGGCTATCCTACGAGCAGTACTTC

size: .
D: .
J: TRBJ2-7
V: TRBV28
CDR3: CASSEGSLGQLEQYF
DNA: TGTGCCAGCAGCGAAGGAAGTCTGGGCCAATTGGAGCAGTACTTC

size: .
D: .
J: TRBJ2-2
V: TRBV7-3
CDR3: CASSRSIGELFF
DNA: TGTGCCAGCAGCCGGTCGATCGGGGAGCTGTTTTTT

size: .
D: TRBD2
J: TRBJ2-3
V: TRBV9
CDR3: CASSDRAGAGGDTQYF
DNA: TGTGCCAGCAGCGACAGAGCGGGAGCGGGAGGGGATACGCAGTATTTT

size: .
D: TRBD2
J: TRBJ2-5
V: TRBV7-9
CDR3: CASSPSLGGYQETQYF
DNA: TGTGCCAGCAGCCCCTCCCTGGGGGGGTACCAAGAGACCCAGTACTTC

size: .
D: .
J: TRBJ2-7
V: TRBV28
CDR3: CASSRNRENEQYF
DNA: TGTGCCAGTTCTCGAAACAGGGAGAACGAGCAGTACTTC

size: .
D: .
J: TRBJ2-1
V: TRBV2
CDR3: CASSGQGGYEQFF
DNA: TGTGCCAGCAGTGGACAGGGAGGCTATGAGCAGTTCTTC

size: .
D: .
J: TRBJ1-2
V: TRBV27
CDR3: CASSLGGTSNYGYTF
DNA: TGTGCCAGCAGTCTGGGGGGGACGAGTAACTATGGCTACACCTTC

size: .
D: .
J: TRBJ2-5
V: TRBV11-2
CDR3: CASSSYPLGGGSETQYF
DNA: TGTGCCAGCAGCTCCTATCCTCTGGGGGGAGGATCAGAGACCCAGTACTTC

size: .
D: TRBD1
J: TRBJ1-2
V: TRBV5-4
CDR3: CASSPDRNYGYTF
DNA: TGTGCCAGCAGCCCGGACAGGAACTATGGCTACACCTTC

size: .
D: .
J: TRBJ1-3
V: TRBV5-1
CDR3: CASSLGQSTNTIYF
DNA: TGCGCCAGCAGCTTGGGACAGAGTACAAACACCATATATTTT

size: .
D: .
J: TRBJ1-4
V: TRBV7-9
CDR3: CSSSNRVTNEKLFF
DNA: TGTTCCAGCAGCAACAGGGTGACTAATGAAAAACTGTTTTTT

size: once
D: .
J: TRBJ1-1
V: TRBV10-3
CDR3: CAISVQGVNTEAFF
DNA: TGTGCCATCAGTGTTCAAGGGGTGAACACTGAAGCTTTCTTT

size: few
D: TRBD2
J: TRBJ2-1
V: TRBV7-9
CDR3: CASQTSGMINEQFF
DNA: TGTGCCAGCCAGACTAGCGGGATGATCAATGAGCAGTTCTTC

size: .
D: .
J: TRBJ1-2
V: TRBV5-6
CDR3: CASSPGQDTLGGDYGYTF
DNA: TGTGCCAGCAGTCCGGGACAAGATACACTCGGTGGTGACTATGGCTACACCTTC

size: .
D: TRBD2
J: TRBJ2-7
V: TRBV7-9
CDR3: CASSLGLAGGYEQYF
DNA: TGTGCCAGCAGCTTGGGACTAGCGGGAGGGTACGAGCAGTACTTC

size: once
D: TRBD1
J: TRBJ1-5
V: TRBV4-2
CDR3: CASSQTQGGQPQHF
DNA: TGTGCCAGCAGCCAGACCCAGGGGGGCCAGCCCCAGCATTTT

size: few
D: .
J: TRBJ2-2
V: TRBV27
CDR3: CASSFGGGAGGELFF
DNA: TGTGCCAGCAGTTTTGGGGGGGGCGCCGGCGGGGAGCTGTTTTTT

size: .
D: TRBD1
J: TRBJ1-5
V: TRBV28
CDR3: CASRPPAGTGGNQPQHF
DNA: TGTGCCAGCAGACCGCCGGCCGGGACAGGGGGAAATCAGCCCCAGCATTTT

size: .
D: TRBD1
J: TRBJ1-1
V: TRBV5-4
CDR3: CASSLVQGANGEAFF
DNA: TGTGCCAGCAGCTTGGTGCAGGGGGCAAACGGTGAAGCTTTCTTT

size: .
D: TRBD1
J: TRBJ2-3
V: TRBV7-8
CDR3: CASSFGQGALPDTQYF
DNA: TGTGCCAGCAGCTTCGGACAGGGGGCCCTCCCAGATACGCAGTATTTT

size: .
D: .
J: TRBJ2-7
V: TRBV7-9
CDR3: CASSFPRSRVEDEQYF
DNA: TGTGCCAGCAGCTTTCCGCGGAGCAGGGTTGAGGACGAGCAGTACTTC

size: .
D: .
J: TRBJ2-6
V: TRBV6-5
CDR3: CASSLPGAGANVLTF
DNA: TGTGCCAGCAGCCTTCCAGGGGCCGGGGCCAACGTCCTGACTTTC

size: .
D: .
J: TRBJ1-3
V: TRBV5-1
CDR3: CASSLAGGESGNTIYF
DNA: TGCGCCAGCAGCTTGGCCGGGGGGGAGTCTGGAAACACCATATATTTT

size: .
D: TRBD2
J: TRBJ2-2
V: TRBV7-9
CDR3: CASSLDGGRALSGELFF
DNA: TGTGCCAGCAGCTTGGACGGCGGGAGGGCCCTTTCCGGGGAGCTGTTTTTT

size: .
D: TRBD2
J: TRBJ2-1
V: TRBV28
CDR3: CASSLRGLVNNEQFF
DNA: TGTGCCAGCAGTTTAAGGGGACTAGTTAACAATGAGCAGTTCTTC

size: .
D: TRBD1
J: TRBJ2-7
V: TRBV6-1
CDR3: CASSGTGGKSYEQYF
DNA: TGTGCCAGCAGTGGGACAGGGGGCAAGTCCTACGAGCAGTACTTC

size: .
D: TRBD2
J: TRBJ2-2
V: TRBV4-2
CDR3: CASSHWTSGRLVTGELFF
DNA: TGTGCCAGCAGCCACTGGACTAGCGGGAGATTAGTTACCGGGGAGCTGTTTTTT

size: .
D: .
J: TRBJ1-4
V: TRBV9
CDR3: CASSVGSLANEKLFF
DNA: TGTGCCAGCAGCGTAGGGAGTTTGGCTAATGAAAAACTGTTTTTT

size: .
D: .
J: TRBJ2-1
V: TRBV27
CDR3: CASRTAGTGLREQFF
DNA: TGTGCCAGCCGTACCGCCGGGACTGGACTCCGCGAGCAGTTCTTC

size: .
D: TRBD2
J: TRBJ2-7
V: TRBV6-1
CDR3: CASSEAAGGHYEQYF
DNA: TGTGCCAGCAGTGAAGCTGCGGGAGGGCACTACGAGCAGTACTTC

size: .
D: .
J: TRBJ1-1
V: TRBV7-9
CDR3: CASSPPSGGNTEAFF
DNA: TGTGCCAGCAGCCCGCCCTCCGGGGGGAACACTGAAGCTTTCTTT

size: .
D: TRBD1
J: TRBJ2-1
V: TRBV7-9
CDR3: CASSHLRAIGTVYNEQFF
DNA: TGTGCCAGCAGCCATTTAAGGGCCATCGGGACAGTCTACAATGAGCAGTTCTTC

size: few
D: .
J: TRBJ1-4
V: TRBV25-1
CDR3: CASSATGSVNGKLFF
DNA: TGTGCCAGCAGTGCGACAGGCTCTGTAAATGGGAAACTGTTTTTT

size: .
D: .
J: TRBJ1-4
V: TRBV25-1
CDR3: CASSEYARGVDEKLFF
DNA: TGTGCCAGCAGTGAATATGCCCGGGGGGTGGATGAAAAACTGTTTTTT

size: .
D: TRBD2
J: TRBJ2-3
V: TRBV29-1
CDR3: CSLGTSGYTDTQYF
DNA: TGCAGCCTAGGGACTAGCGGTTACACAGATACGCAGTATTTT

size: .
D: TRBD2
J: TRBJ2-7
V: TRBV7-2
CDR3: CASSSWTSGSAYEQYF
DNA: TGTGCCAGCAGCTCTTGGACTAGCGGGAGTGCCTACGAGCAGTACTTC